Included here is one TCR beta chain sequence, with context. These data belong to a study of T cell responses to AZD1222 COVID-19 vaccine. Sequenced by immunoSEQ multiplex PCR; TCRdb stores in-frame clones only, minus some. The sample yields about 120,000 clones, about 91% seen once. Germline loops: CDR1 MDHEN, CDR2 SYDVKM. The junction had 18 bases not matched to a gene; V was cut back by 3 bases and J by 14 bases. The CDR3 consists of 16 residues. The sequences come from peripheral blood, collected 28 days after the second AZD1222 dose. The sequence came from an adult who received the AZD1222 COVID-19 vaccine. The chain uses TRBV28 and TRBJ2-1; 8 bases are a match to TRBD1. CDR3 loop: CASSFGDGQGGGKEFF. The CDR3, as DNA: TGTGCCAGCAGTTTTGGCGACGGACAGGGAGGCGGGAAGGAGTTCTTC.